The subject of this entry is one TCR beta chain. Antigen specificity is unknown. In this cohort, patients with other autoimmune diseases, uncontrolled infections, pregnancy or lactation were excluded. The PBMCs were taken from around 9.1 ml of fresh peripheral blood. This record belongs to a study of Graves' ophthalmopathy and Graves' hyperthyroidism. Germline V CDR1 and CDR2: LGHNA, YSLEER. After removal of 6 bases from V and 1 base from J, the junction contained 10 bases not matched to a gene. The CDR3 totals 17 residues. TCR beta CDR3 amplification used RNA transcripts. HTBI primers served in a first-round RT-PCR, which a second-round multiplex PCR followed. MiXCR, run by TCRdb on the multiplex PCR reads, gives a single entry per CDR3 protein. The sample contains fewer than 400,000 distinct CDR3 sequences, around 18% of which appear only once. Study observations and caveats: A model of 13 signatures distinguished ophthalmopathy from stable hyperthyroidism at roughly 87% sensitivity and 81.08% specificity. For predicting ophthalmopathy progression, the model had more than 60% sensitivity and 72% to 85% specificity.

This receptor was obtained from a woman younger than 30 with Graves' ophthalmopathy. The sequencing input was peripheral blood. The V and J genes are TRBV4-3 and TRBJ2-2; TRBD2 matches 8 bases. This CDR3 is CASSLGGGLGNTGELFF. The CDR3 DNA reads TGCGCCAGCAGTCTCGGGGGGGGGCTTGGGAACACCGGGGAGCTGTTTTTT.